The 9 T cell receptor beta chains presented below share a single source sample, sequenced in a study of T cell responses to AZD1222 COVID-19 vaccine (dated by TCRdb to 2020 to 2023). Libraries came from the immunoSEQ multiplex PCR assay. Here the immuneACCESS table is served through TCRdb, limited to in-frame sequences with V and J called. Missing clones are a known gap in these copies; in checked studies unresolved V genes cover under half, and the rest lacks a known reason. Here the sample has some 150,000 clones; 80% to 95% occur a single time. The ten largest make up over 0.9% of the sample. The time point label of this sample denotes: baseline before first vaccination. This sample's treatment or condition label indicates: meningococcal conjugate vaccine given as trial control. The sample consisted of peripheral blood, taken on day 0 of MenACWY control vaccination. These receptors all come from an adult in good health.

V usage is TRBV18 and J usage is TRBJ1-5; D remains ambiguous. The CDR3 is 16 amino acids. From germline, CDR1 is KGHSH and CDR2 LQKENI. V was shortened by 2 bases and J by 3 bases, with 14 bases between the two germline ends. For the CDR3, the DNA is TGTGCCAGCTCACCATACGGGATGGGGAACAATCAGCCCCAGCATTTT. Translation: CASSPYGMGNNQPQHF.

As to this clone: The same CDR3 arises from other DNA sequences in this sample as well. The CDR3 coding sequence is TGTGCCAGCAGCGCCGGGACAGGGGGGAATTCACCCCTCCACTTT. It is translated as CASSAGTGGNSPLHF. The genes are TRBV9 and TRBJ1-6, with 11 positions matching TRBD1. V was clipped by 3 bases and J by 7 bases; unmatched bases: 3. This CDR3 spans 15 amino acids. Germline CDR1 SGDLS, CDR2 YYNGEE.

CDR3 sequence reads: CASSSDREYRNSPLHF. CDR3 nucleotide sequence: TGTGCCAGCAGCTCGGACAGGGAATATCGAAATTCACCCCTCCACTTT. The gene calls are TRBV5-8 and TRBJ1-6, with 8 bases identical to TRBD1. Per germline, CDR1 SGHTS and CDR2 YDEGEE. This CDR3 has 16 amino acids. Losses at the gene ends were 3 bases for V and 7 bases for J; bases not matched to a gene: 9.

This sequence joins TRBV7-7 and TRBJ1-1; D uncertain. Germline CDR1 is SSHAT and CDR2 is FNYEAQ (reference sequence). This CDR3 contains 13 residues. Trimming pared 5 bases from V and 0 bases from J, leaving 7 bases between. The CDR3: CASSATLNTEAFF. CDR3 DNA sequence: TGTGCCAGCAGCGCGACATTGAACACTGAAGCTTTCTTT.

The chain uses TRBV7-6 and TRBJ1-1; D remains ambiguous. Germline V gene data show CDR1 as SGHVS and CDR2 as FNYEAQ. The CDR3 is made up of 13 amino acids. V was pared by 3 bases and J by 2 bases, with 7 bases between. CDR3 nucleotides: TGTGCCAGCAGCTTCTGGACTAACACTGAAGCTTTCTTT. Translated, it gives CASSFWTNTEAFF.

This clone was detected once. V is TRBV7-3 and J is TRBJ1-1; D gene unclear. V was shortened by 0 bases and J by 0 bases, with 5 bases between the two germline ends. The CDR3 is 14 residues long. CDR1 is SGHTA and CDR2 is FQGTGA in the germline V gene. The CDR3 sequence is CASSLTGMNTEAFF. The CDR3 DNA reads TGTGCCAGCAGCTTAACGGGAATGAACACTGAAGCTTTCTTT.

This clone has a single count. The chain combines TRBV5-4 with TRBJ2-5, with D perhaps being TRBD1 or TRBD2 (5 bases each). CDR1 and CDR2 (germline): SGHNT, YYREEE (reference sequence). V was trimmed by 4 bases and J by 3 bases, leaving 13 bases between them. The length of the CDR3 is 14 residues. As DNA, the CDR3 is TGTGCCAGCAGCACAATGCTGGGGGAAGAGACCCAGTACTTC. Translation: CASSTMLGEETQYF.

The CDR3 region has the DNA TGTGCCAGCAGCTTAGCACAGGGGGCCCACTATGGCTACACCTTC. It encodes CASSLAQGAHYGYTF. V and J are TRBV7-2 and TRBJ1-2; 9 nucleotides match TRBD1. CDR1 and CDR2 (germline): SGHTA, FQGNSA. The CDR3 totals 15 residues. V lost 0 bases, J lost 3 bases, and 2 bases stayed unmatched.

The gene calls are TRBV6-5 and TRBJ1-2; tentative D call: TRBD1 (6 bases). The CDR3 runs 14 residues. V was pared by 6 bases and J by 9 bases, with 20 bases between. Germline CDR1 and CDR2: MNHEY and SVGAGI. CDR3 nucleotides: TGTGCCAGCAGCAAAGAAAGGGGGGGATGGAGCTACACCTTC. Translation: CASSKERGGWSYTF.